This T cell receptor (beta chain) was documented in a study of shared clonotypes between healthy human individuals (TCRdb year 2020). About the full investigation: A couple of women and three men aged 18 to 49 years were included in the cohort. Blood TCR repertoires of a handful of healthy adults were deeply sequenced to estimate repertoire size and the extent of clonotype sharing between individuals. Different laboratories and diverse techniques were used to prepare libraries and sequence TCR repertoires, to increase sequencing depth and limit assay-specific biases. Between about 0.85 and 10 billion PBMCs per donor were obtained by leukapheresis.

Using the deep immunoSEQ assay, TCR CDR3 regions were amplified from genomic DNA by multiplex PCR. Extracted genomic DNA from each cell subset was spread evenly across all wells of several immunoSEQ 96-well plates, with each plate serving as a replicate. For unsorted PBMC, each replicate PCR was loaded with around 300 ng genomic DNA, equivalent to roughly 31,000 T cell genomes. Ten immunoSEQ deep assay plates were used to sequence the unsorted PBMC genomic DNA. Purified libraries were quantified with a Qubit 3.0 fluorometer, sized on a Bioanalyzer 2100, and re-quantified with the KAPA Library Quantification kit. Every immunoSEQ 96-well plate was sequenced on a separate single-read 150-cycle Illumina NextSeq 550 flow cell. In the original analysis: The immunoSEQ output contained only junctional sequences without quality scores, so filtering could not match that applied to full-length reads. Sequences were annotated with PyIR, a Python wrapper for IgBLAST v1.9, and V/J genes and CDR3 were assigned using IMGT germline references. Any read was removed if the V/J assignment was weak (E-value above 1e-6), the CDR3 was missing, or the read contained stop codons, out-of-frame junctions, or ambiguous translated residues. V3J clonotypes were defined by identical inferred V gene, J gene, and CDR3 amino acid sequence. Percentage overlap between repertoires was computed as shared unique clonotypes divided by the size of the smaller repertoire. Richness of each repertoire was evaluated using RTK rarefaction, the Chao1 estimator, and Recon v2.1 estimates of unobserved clonotypes. Sourced from immuneACCESS, this table was stored by TCRdb with only in-frame sequences that have V and J called. A share of the clones is absent; for the studies checked, an unresolved V gene accounts for under half, and the remainder has no known explanation. Clone size and the V and J calls come from that table; the DNA yielded D and trimming. This sample lists fewer than 550,000 clones; over 60% were detected once. The ten largest clones capture about an eighth of the sample.

Study-wide conclusions, independent of this receptor: Only blood was sampled, and tissue TCR repertoires likely differ from those in blood. The small number of donors limited the genetic and exposure-history diversity represented. Based on pairwise subsampling, the degree of clonotype sharing among donors was expected to be affected by sequencing depth.

Between the V and J ends, shortened by 3 bases and 6 bases respectively, the junction contains 15 bases. Looking up the germline V gene yields CDR1 KGHSH and CDR2 LQKENI. The CDR3 numbers 14 residues from cysteine through phenylalanine. Only the CDR3 part of the read is kept: 42 bases, read in frame from the first base. The donors were healthy, HIV-negative adults with no recently reported acute infections or vaccinations. Every donor was a Caucasian adult residing in Nashville, Tennessee, USA. For unsorted samples, tens of millions of PBMCs were counted, and genomic DNA was extracted using the QIAamp DNA Blood Mini kit. After blood collection by leukapheresis, PBMCs were isolated using Ficoll-Histopaque density gradient centrifugation and then cryopreserved in the vapor phase of liquid nitrogen. With respect to this clone: Its antigen has not been determined. No clone much larger than this one lies a single base away; base qualities are absent.

The receptor was derived from a woman in her thirties or forties in good health. Some clones in this sample may be carry-over from other donors' samples. The chain was built from TRBV18 and TRBJ2-7; the D gene is possibly TRBD1, with 5 bases matching. Sequencing was performed on PBMCs. The CDR3 protein: CASSPTGLGPEQYF. The sequenced DNA: TGTGCCAGCTCACCTACGGGCCTGGGGCCCGAGCAGTACTTC.